Detailed here is one T cell receptor beta chain. The data stem from a study of early T cells in non-severe SARS-CoV-2 infection. TCRdb called the 5' RACE reads again in MiXCR, with one record for every CDR3 protein. This table has tens of thousands of distinct CDR3 sequences, 13% to 15% appearing once. The sequencing input was whole blood. This receptor was identified in an adult who was a healthcare worker with PCR-confirmed SARS-CoV-2 infection or an uninfected control (not recorded which).

The CDR3 sequence is CASSLAVGQLEAFF. The DNA for the CDR3 is TGCGCCAGCAGCTTAGCCGTCGGACAGCTCGAAGCTTTCTTT. The chain combines TRBV5-1 with TRBJ1-1; a possible D gene is TRBD1 (6 bases). The CDR3 is 14 amino acids. The germline V and J ends were trimmed by 2 bases and 8 bases, with 16 bases remaining between them. Germline-derived CDR1 and CDR2 are SGHRS and YFSETQ.